The 24 T cell receptor beta chains below were found in one sample sequenced in a study of CD8 T cells in Susac syndrome. After extraction with the RNeasy kit, roughly 0.45 to 1 ug of the RNA was reverse transcribed using random hexamers. TCRdb re-analysed the immunoSEQ multiplex PCR reads in MiXCR, keeping a single row per CDR3 protein. The table records 70,000 to 100,000 distinct CDR3 sequences, approximately 96% of them present only once. The material sequenced was CD8+ T cells from PBMCs. All receptors derive from a human donor with Susac syndrome.

This rearrangement joins TRBV2 to TRBJ1-2; 11 bases line up with TRBD1. This CDR3 region has 14 residues. From germline, CDR1 is SNHLY and CDR2 FYNNEI. V lost 7 bases to trimming and J lost 7 bases; unmatched junction nucleotides: 8. The CDR3 loop is CASIDRDRGFGYTF. In DNA form, the CDR3 reads TGTGCCAGCATCGACCGGGACAGGGGGTTTGGCTACACCTTC.

This rearrangement joins TRBV27 to TRBJ1-6; 7 nucleotides match TRBD1. The CDR3 runs 14 residues. Germline V CDR1 and CDR2: MNHEY, SMNVEV (reference sequence). Unmatched junction bases numbered 7, after V lost 7 bases and J lost 7 bases. In DNA form, the CDR3 reads TGTGCCAGCAAGTTGACAGGGTTGAATTCACCCCTCCACTTT. Protein product: CASKLTGLNSPLHF.

The CDR3 loop is CATWQGSNTEAFF. As DNA, the CDR3 is TGTGCCACCTGGCAGGGGTCGAACACTGAAGCTTTCTTT. The chain uses TRBV6-5 and TRBJ1-1; a weak D match, TRBD1 (6 bases). Germline CDR1 MNHEY, CDR2 SVGAGI. Trimming removed 10 bases at V and 1 base at J, with 13 bases between. The CDR3 has 13 residues.

This sequence joins TRBV2 and TRBJ2-3; no reliable D call. CDR3 size: 13 residues. From germline, CDR1 is SNHLY and CDR2 FYNNEI. Trimming stripped 0 bases from V and 3 bases from J, with 4 bases between. This chain's CDR3 is CASSEAGTDTQYF. In nucleotides, the CDR3 is TGTGCCAGCAGTGAAGCGGGGACAGATACGCAGTATTTT.

The chain combines TRBV27 with TRBJ1-2; D may be TRBD1 (6 bases). The CDR3 contains 12 residues. The germline V gene has CDR1 MNHEY and CDR2 SMNVEV (reference sequence). The V end lost 6 bases, the J end lost 4 bases, and 9 bases lay between the germline ends. This CDR3 reads CASSGQSYGYTF. The CDR3 coding sequence is TGTGCCAGCAGCGGACAGTCCTATGGCTACACCTTC.

This rearrangement joins TRBV19 to TRBJ2-7; 9 nucleotides match TRBD1. V trimming: 8 bases; J trimming: 2 bases; junction bases outside the gene matches: 4. This CDR3 is built from 13 residues. Per the germline V gene, CDR1 is LNHDA and CDR2 is SQIVND (reference sequence). The CDR3 region has the DNA TGTGCCAGTTCCGGGACAGGGCCCTACGAGCAGTACTTC. Its protein product is CASSGTGPYEQYF. Filled out from reference TRBV19 and TRBJ2-7, the complete variable domain reads DGGITQSPKYLFRKEGQNVTLSCEQNLNHDAMYWYRQDPGQGLRLIYYSQIVNDFQKGDIAEGYSVSREKKESFPLTVTSAQKNPTAFYLCASSGTGPYEQYFGPGTRLTVT.

This rearrangement joins TRBV9 to TRBJ2-1; 9 bases are shared with TRBD2. Trimming removed 1 base from V and 0 bases from J; junction bases left unmatched: 5. The CDR3 is 17 amino acids. CDR1 SGDLS and CDR2 YYNGEE come from the germline V gene. The DNA for the CDR3 is TGTGCCAGCAGCGTATTCCCAGCGGGGGGCTCCTACAATGAGCAGTTCTTC. It is translated as CASSVFPAGGSYNEQFF.

This clonotype appeared once. This sequence joins TRBV5-4 and TRBJ2-1; D gene ambiguous. From germline, CDR1 is SGHNT and CDR2 YYREEE (reference sequence). The V end was cut by 0 bases, the J end by 10 bases, with 8 bases between. There are 12 residues in the CDR3. In DNA, the CDR3 is TGTGCCAGCAGCTTGGGGCCCATCGAGCAGTTCTTC. Its protein product is CASSLGPIEQFF.

The CDR3 spells CASSGTSGWETQYF. The CDR3 nucleotides read TGTGCCAGCAGCGGGACTAGCGGGTGGGAGACCCAGTACTTC. This chain connects TRBV5-6 to TRBJ2-5; 12 bases map to TRBD2. V shed 4 bases and J 5 bases; nucleotides not matched to a gene: 3. CDR1 is SGHDT and CDR2 is YYEEEE in the germline V gene. The CDR3 extends over 14 amino acids.

The chain uses TRBV12-3 or TRBV12-4 and TRBJ1-2; a possible D gene is TRBD1 (6 bases). The V gene lost 3 bases and the J gene lost 2 bases, with 16 bases spanning the gap. This CDR3 comprises 16 residues. The CDR3 DNA reads TGTGCCAGCAGTTTGGACCGGAGGGGGGCGAACTATGGCTACACCTTC. It specifies CASSLDRRGANYGYTF.

The chain is built from TRBV28 and TRBJ1-2, with D possibly being TRBD1 (5 bases). Germline V lookup: CDR1 MDHEN, CDR2 SYDVKM. The CDR3 is 16 residues long. V lost 4 bases and J 4 bases, leaving 19 bases between the germline ends. The CDR3 nucleotides are TGTGCCAGCAGTTCGAAGATACATCCGGGACTCTATGGCTACACCTTC. Its protein product is CASSSKIHPGLYGYTF.

The rearrangement links TRBV30 to TRBJ1-2; weak D call: TRBD1 (5 bases). Germline lookup yields CDR1 GTSNPN and CDR2 SVGIG (reference sequence). The V and J ends lost 5 bases and 5 bases respectively, with 15 bases between them. The CDR3 sequence is 13 residues long. CDR3 protein: CAWQRQTGYGYTF. CDR3 sequence (DNA): TGTGCCTGGCAAAGACAGACCGGTTATGGCTACACCTTC.

This rearrangement joins TRBV20-1 to TRBJ2-1; D unresolved. Germline assignment: CDR1 DFQATT and CDR2 SNEGSKA (reference sequence). This CDR3 spans 13 amino acids. Trimming took off 3 bases at V and 8 bases at J, with 14 bases between the two ends. The CDR3 is CSARKSPTDEQFF. Written as DNA, the CDR3 is TGCAGTGCTAGGAAATCTCCCACCGATGAGCAGTTCTTC.

The V call is TRBV5-1, the J call TRBJ2-5, with TRBD2 matching 8 bases. CDR3 size: 17 residues. V was pared by 4 bases and J by 1 base, with 12 bases of the junction left unmatched. Germline V gene sequence: CDR1 SGHRS, CDR2 YFSETQ. The CDR3 region is CASSRQRGLGGQETQYF. The CDR3, as DNA: TGCGCCAGCAGCCGCCAGCGGGGGCTAGGGGGCCAAGAGACCCAGTACTTC.

The genes are TRBV28 and TRBJ2-7, with D unresolved. V lost 8 bases and J 5 bases, leaving 10 bases between the germline ends. The CDR3 loop spans 11 amino acids. Germline CDR1 and CDR2: MDHEN and SYDVKM. The CDR3, as DNA: TGTGCCAGCGGTGTAGGAAACGAGCAGTACTTC. This gives the protein CASGVGNEQYF.

The chain joins TRBV6-1 to TRBJ1-2; 12 bases match TRBD1. The V segment lost 4 bases and the J segment 7 bases; nucleotides outside the gene matches: 10. Looked up from germline, CDR1 is MNHNS and CDR2 is SASEGT. The CDR3 contains 16 residues. For the CDR3, the DNA is TGTGCCAGCAGTGTTACTGGGGGACAGGGGGCAGGTGGCTACACCTTC. It yields the protein CASSVTGGQGAGGYTF.

The chain couples TRBV12-3 or TRBV12-4 to TRBJ2-3; D not certain. The CDR3 contains 11 residues. V lost 8 bases, J lost 8 bases, and 11 bases lay in between. The CDR3 DNA reads as TGTGCCAGCCGAGAGGCTGGTACGCAGTATTTT. Residues: CASREAGTQYF.

The chain links TRBV12-3 or TRBV12-4 to TRBJ1-2, with D possibly TRBD1 on 6 matching bases. CDR3 length: 13 residues. V was trimmed by 4 bases and J by 4 bases, leaving 10 bases between them. Written as DNA, the CDR3 is TGTGCCAGCAGTTACTACAGGGCCTATGGCTACACCTTC. Translating gives CASSYYRAYGYTF.

V and J are TRBV6-6 and TRBJ1-2, with D perhaps matching TRBD1 (6 bases). The germline CDR1 and CDR2 sequences are MNHNY and SVGAGI (reference sequence). The CDR3 runs 14 residues. V lost 1 base and J lost 7, with 13 bases in between. This chain's CDR3 is CASSYLPGESGYTF. The CDR3 region has the DNA TGTGCCAGCAGTTACTTGCCAGGGGAGAGTGGCTACACCTTC.

The chain carries TRBV18 and TRBJ1-2, with D possibly TRBD1 on 5 matching bases. Germline V gives CDR1 KGHSH, CDR2 LQKENI. Trimming shortened V by 4 bases and J by 4 bases, and 16 bases separated the two germline ends. The CDR3 has 15 amino acids. Written as DNA, the CDR3 is TGTGCCAGCTCACGGTCCGAGACAGACCGCTATGGCTACACCTTC. Its protein product is CASSRSETDRYGYTF.

This chain joins TRBV4-3 and TRBJ2-3, with no clear D. The V end was cut by 0 bases, the J end by 6 bases, with 16 bases between. Germline V CDR1 and CDR2: LGHNA, YSLEER. The CDR3 length is 16 residues. The CDR3, as DNA: TGCGCCAGCAGCCAAGATCGTGGCCAAAACGCGGATACGCAGTATTTT. Protein: CASSQDRGQNADTQYF.

The chain joins TRBV7-9 to TRBJ1-1, with a possible D match to TRBD1 (5 bases). V lost 1 base and J 2 bases, leaving 11 bases between the germline ends. The germline CDR1 and CDR2 sequences are SEHNR and FQNEAQ (reference sequence). The CDR3 contains 15 residues. The CDR3 protein is CASSLDAGGNTEAFF. For the CDR3, the DNA is TGTGCCAGCAGCTTAGATGCGGGGGGTAACACTGAAGCTTTCTTT. Complete variable domain (other parts from reference TRBV7-9 and TRBJ1-1): DTGVSQNPRHKITKRGQNVTFRCDPISEHNRLYWYRQTLGQGPEFLTYFQNEAQLEKSRLLSDRFSAERPKGSFSTLEIQRTEQGDSAMYLCASSLDAGGNTEAFFGQGTRLTVV.

This sequence joins TRBV7-9 and TRBJ1-2; D unresolved. V dropped 5 bases and J dropped 0 bases, with 10 bases sitting between them. This CDR3 is built from 14 residues. Looked up from germline, CDR1 is SEHNR and CDR2 is FQNEAQ (reference sequence). In DNA form, the CDR3 reads TGTGCCAGCAGCCCGACCGACCCTAACTATGGCTACACCTTC. Protein: CASSPTDPNYGYTF.

The chain has TRBV7-2 and TRBJ1-2; D gene ambiguous. Germline CDR1 SGHTA, CDR2 FQGNSA. The CDR3 length is 13 residues. V was cut by 5 bases and J by 2 bases, with 9 bases left in between. The CDR3 DNA follows: TGTGCCAGCAGCAGGGAATCAAACTATGGCTACACCTTC. It yields the protein CASSRESNYGYTF.